The clone carrying this T cell receptor (beta chain) was counted a single time. Its cognate antigen is unknown. The sample comes from a study of graft-versus-host responses after intestinal transplantation. Study-level background: Every transplant recipient was induced with anti-thymocyte globulin, then maintained on tacrolimus and steroids for 2 to 4 years.

Using immunoSEQ multiplex PCR, the repertoire was profiled, and TCRdb retains in-frame clones only, with some absent. The sample lists 85,000 to 100,000 clones, about 93% occurring once. After removal of 5 bases from V and 5 bases from J, the junction contained 7 bases not matched to a gene. This CDR3 region has 14 residues. CDR1 is SEHNR, CDR2 FQNEAQ, per germline (reference sequence). The receptor's source is a human donor who received an intestinal transplant. The specimen was unstimulated CD4+ T cells sorted from spleen or lymph node cells, collected before intestinal transplant. The chain carries TRBV7-9 and TRBJ2-5, with 8 bases identical to TRBD1. This CDR3 is CASSQGQGGETQYF. In DNA, the CDR3 is TGTGCCAGCAGCCAAGGACAGGGCGGGGAGACCCAGTACTTC.